This is a list of T cell receptor beta chains from one sample in a study of T cell responses to AZD1222 COVID-19 vaccine. Profiled with immunoSEQ multiplex PCR; TCRdb holds only in-frame clones, not every one. Of around 130,000 clones listed, about 90% are singletons. Sequencing used peripheral blood, obtained on day 0 of AZD1222 vaccination. All receptors derive from an adult in good health. CDR3s leave out the opening cysteine and the closing phenylalanine or tryptophan.

V gene: TRBV29-1; J gene: TRBJ2-7; CDR3 protein: SVEDSPRGTYEQY
V gene: TRBV7-6; J gene: TRBJ2-2; CDR3 protein: ASSLGLAGSGELF
V gene: TRBV5-1; J gene: TRBJ1-4; CDR3 protein: ASSLGNRGEKLF
V gene: TRBV5-1; J gene: TRBJ2-3; CDR3 protein: ASSLEGRGRTDTQY
V gene: TRBV9; J gene: TRBJ2-5; CDR3 protein: ASSARTGSPQETQY
V gene: TRBV5-4; J gene: TRBJ2-7; CDR3 protein: ASSPRQGGYEQY
V gene: TRBV9; J gene: TRBJ1-6; CDR3 protein: ASSVEGSSYNSPLH
V gene: TRBV10-1; J gene: TRBJ2-1; CDR3 protein: ASSDLAVDNEQF
V gene: TRBV10-1; J gene: TRBJ2-1; CDR3 protein: ASSPSTGAKANEQF
V gene: TRBV9; J gene: TRBJ1-2; CDR3 protein: ASSAASSRALRAGYT
V gene: TRBV27; J gene: TRBJ2-2; CDR3 protein: ASGLFGMRGGSNTGELF
V gene: TRBV7-2; J gene: TRBJ2-1; CDR3 protein: ASSLSRGGKGYEQF
V gene: TRBV19; J gene: TRBJ1-2; CDR3 protein: ASSIGGSYGYT
V gene: TRBV11-2; J gene: TRBJ2-1; CDR3 protein: ASVAQGGNEQF
V gene: TRBV18; J gene: TRBJ2-1; CDR3 protein: ASSPTGDEQF
V gene: TRBV9; J gene: TRBJ1-4; CDR3 protein: ASSAGGGQINEKLF
V gene: TRBV10-3; J gene: TRBJ1-4; CDR3 protein: AISDGVPEEKLF
V gene: TRBV12-3/TRBV12-4; J gene: TRBJ1-4; CDR3 protein: ASSSGAGKLF
V gene: TRBV6-5; J gene: TRBJ1-2; CDR3 protein: ASSPTGVYGYT